This T cell receptor beta chain was sequenced during a study of cytomegalovirus exposure and HLA in healthy donors (dated by TCRdb to between 2016 and 2019). The study in broad terms: An earlier analysis of approximately 640 of the donors reported 250 to 300 Gb of sequence data and about 100 million unique TCR beta sequences from about 180 million T cells. The study profiled the T cell repertoires of fewer than 850 subjects by immunosequencing and related them to cytomegalovirus serostatus. Among a few hundred genotyped donors of the cohort, an average of 235,054 unique TCR beta nucleotide sequences were sequenced per donor, around 20% of them non-productive. The later analysis used no new phenotypic data to find candidate immune exposures, relying instead on TCR beta sequences and their occurrence across donors. A later analysis re-analyzed previously published TCR beta repertoires from 660 or so donors and added high-resolution HLA genotyping to study TCR occurrence patterns. To predict cytomegalovirus infection status, the study combined high-throughput TCR immunosequencing, statistical association of individual TCRs with disease status, and machine learning. Of the roughly 420 genotyped donors, more than 75% were placed in the genetic ancestry cluster associated with self-reported Caucasian donors. Class I and class II HLA loci were covered by the typing at four-digit resolution. Typing coverage varied by locus: roughly 629-630 donors for A, B, C, DRB1 and DQB1; around 560 for DQA1; nearly 610 for DPA1; fewer than 480 for DPB1. Every repertoire in the discovery cohort had been generated on one and the same sequencing platform. An earlier analysis of several hundred of the donors used high-throughput TCR beta sequencing to judge whether each TCR beta V gene segment behaved as functional or pseudogenic. A later genetic analysis took genome-wide SNP genotypes for about 60% of the roughly 670 donors and used that subset as a discovery cohort. Roughly 290 gigabases of sequencing data and about 92 million unique TCR sequences made up an early release that covered over 550 HLA-typed donors. A separate validation cohort of approximately 130 different subjects was used in addition to the roughly 720-subject first cohort. The study was designed to test whether signatures of past pathogen exposure could be identified by cataloging public T cell receptors. Several DR-DQ haplotypes were handled as single units for association and clustering because linkage in the cohort was strong. Alongside the repertoire data, information on donor age, sex, ethnicity and CMV serostatus was compiled. Study-level results and caveats: A later analysis found that most CMV-associated TCR beta chains appeared HLA-restricted, with HLA associations seemingly driven largely by CMV exposure. According to the authors, the approach could potentially be generalized to other disease states and immunological phenotypes. When HLA alleles, especially DR and DQ, strongly co-occurred, attributing TCR associations to individual alleles was difficult. The classifier was reported to diagnose cytomegalovirus status with high specificity and sensitivity in both the original cohort and the validation cohort. A few of the identified cytomegalovirus-associated TCR beta chains were confirmed in vitro to be specific for cytomegalovirus antigens. The presence/absence analyses assumed that sequencing depth was roughly uniform across donors, and that assumption may not be true. A further reported finding was that TCR beta sequences accurately predicted the HLA-A and HLA-B alleles for most subjects in the first cohort. A cluster of highly shared sequence variants was judged likely to be a technical artifact of the sequencing pipeline. The only immune exposure information available for the cohort was CMV serostatus. Most TCR sequences were observed very rarely across donors, whereas some public TCRs were present in many individuals. In a later genetic analysis, a missense DCLRE1C variant was associated with V-gene and J-gene trimming of TCR beta chains, and the association was replicated in an independent cohort. In a later analysis, some 17,000 TCR beta sequences were associated with specific HLA alleles at a false discovery rate of 0.05. The study listed 164 TCR beta chains as associated with cytomegalovirus. HLA typing was unavailable for some donors at each locus, so association tests used only the typed subset. In this cohort, only TCR beta chains were sequenced, and detectable features were limited by the absence of alpha or paired-chain data. Several of the top co-occurrence clusters appeared to be linked to parvovirus B19, influenza, CMV and Epstein-Barr virus, according to a later analysis. In an earlier analysis of around 600 of the donors, most TCR beta V segments were observed in productive rearrangements about 87% or about 30% of the time, broadly matching IMGT annotations. In a later analysis, TCR association rates were found to vary across HLA loci, with the most associated TCRs seen for DRB1 alleles and the fewest for HLA-C alleles. Linkage disequilibrium might explain the correlated functional status among segregating V segments, but an unknown experimental factor could not be excluded. A later analysis found that HLA-associated TCR beta chains were more clonally expanded and had lower generation probabilities than equally common non-associated chains. Because counts were too low, fewer than 20 rarely observed V segments, including chromosome 9 orphons, were excluded from the earlier analysis of about 500 of the donors. According to a later genetic analysis, donors in an Asian-associated ancestry cluster had fewer N-insertions in productive TCRs than the approximately 610-donor mean. The 87-base-pair reads could not distinguish some IMGT-functional V segments, including TRBV6-2 and TRBV6-3, so those segments were excluded.

From its cysteine to its phenylalanine, the CDR3 spans 15 amino acids. Of all the DNA, just the CDR3 is kept, 45 bases in frame from base 1. V trim: 4 bases; J trim: 5 bases; unmatched bases: 10. Taken from the germline V gene (reference sequence), the CDR1 and CDR2 loops are SGHKS and YYEKEE. Details on this clone: Its antigen remains undetermined. Base qualities are not provided; no much larger clone lies one nucleotide away.

The library was obtained by the immunoSEQ multiplex PCR assay. A mixture of 60 forward primers for TCR Vbeta segments and 13 reverse primers for TCR Jbeta segments was used in the multiplex PCR. Amplification of the CDR3 region of rearranged TCR beta genes was performed with a multiplex PCR assay on genomic DNA. Amplified TCR beta libraries were sequenced as 87-base-pair reads on the Illumina HiSeq System. On the authors' methods: In a later analysis, 80 million or so unique TCR beta chains were counted across the approximately 640 repertoires, and about 10 million of these chains were shared by at least two donors. Raw reads were error-corrected and collapsed into unique sequences with a nearest-neighbor algorithm that merged closely related sequences to remove PCR and sequencing errors. V, D and J gene segments were assigned by aligning CDR3 sequences to IMGT reference sequences. For a sequence to be retained, at least a six-nucleotide match to both a V gene segment and a J gene segment was required. A rearrangement counted as productive if the CDR3 had no stop codons and remained in frame with V and J, and every other rearrangement counted as non-productive. CDR3 was defined by IMGT convention, running from the second conserved V-encoded cysteine to the conserved J-encoded phenylalanine. The earlier analysis of a few hundred of the donors excluded sequences that lacked an unambiguous match to a single V gene segment. In an earlier analysis of some 590 of the donors, a V segment was called functional when productive rearrangements were above 56.7%, and segregating when the standard deviation between donors exceeded 5%. To diagnose cytomegalovirus status from the catalog of TCR beta chain sequences, a statistical classification framework was built. A later analysis assigned V and J genes by comparing TCR nucleotide sequences with IMGT/GENE-DB human TR gene sequences. The TCRdist pipeline was used in a later analysis to assign CDR3 sequences and most-parsimonious VDJ recombination scenarios. In a later analysis, each TCR beta chain was defined by its CDR3 amino acid sequence together with its V-gene family, and reads lacking a unique V-gene family were excluded. To address suspected cross-contamination and a sequencing artifact, a later analysis removed several hundred highly shared, low-generation-probability nucleotide sequences. A later analysis calculated a clonal expansion index for each public chain from normalized within-repertoire ranks of inferred template counts. A later analysis computed generation probabilities with a VDJ recombination model fitted to out-of-frame rearrangements, and checked the results against IGoR. A later analysis scored TCR-TCR, TCR-HLA and TCR-CMV co-occurrence with hypergeometric tests, applying a repertoire-size bias correction to TCR pairs. False discovery rates were estimated in a later analysis by permuting HLA or CMV assignments 20 times. A later analysis grouped co-occurring TCRs with DBSCAN, adding TCRdist sequence similarity when clustering within HLA-allele-positive subsets. Repertoires with fewer than 30,000 or more than 120,000 public chains, plus five repertoires with anomalous nucleotide sharing, were excluded from co-occurrence clustering. In TCRdb, the immuneACCESS table is reduced to in-frame sequences with V and J assigned. These tables do not hold every clone; where another copy was compared, an unresolved V gene accounts for under half, and the others remain unexplained. The V and J calls and clone size come from that table; D and trimming were worked out from the DNA. The sample yields over 130,000 clones; 88% were counted once. Around 0.51% of the sample belongs to the ten largest clones.

The cohort was made up of hundreds of healthy bone marrow donors. Cohort members were all nominally healthy when sampled, although unrecorded immune exposures were likely present. The donor tested CMV seronegative and was one of the 352 seronegative cohort members. Each donor provided a peripheral blood sample, and peripheral blood mononuclear cells were used for TCR beta sequencing. The Qiagen DNeasy Blood Extraction Kit was used to extract genomic DNA from the blood cell samples. This chain joins TRBV5-5 to TRBJ2-5, with 8 middle bases fitting TRBD1. This receptor was identified in a woman in her 40s in good health and CMV-seronegative. The sample was PBMCs. Read as DNA, the sequence is TGTGCCAGCAGCAACTTCCAGGGGGCGAGGGAGACCCAGTACTTC. The encoded protein is CASSNFQGARETQYF.